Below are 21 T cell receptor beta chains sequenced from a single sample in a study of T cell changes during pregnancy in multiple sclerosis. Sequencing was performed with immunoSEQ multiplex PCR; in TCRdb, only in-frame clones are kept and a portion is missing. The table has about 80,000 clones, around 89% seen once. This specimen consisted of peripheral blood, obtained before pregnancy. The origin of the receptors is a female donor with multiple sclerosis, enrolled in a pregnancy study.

CDR3 nucleotides: TGCGCCAGCAGCCAAGACCCGACTAGCGGGGGGGCAGCGGATACGCAGTATTTT. As protein: CASSQDPTSGGAADTQYF. The chain couples TRBV4-3 to TRBJ2-3; 14 bases map to TRBD2. The germline gives CDR1 LGHNA, CDR2 YSLEER. V dropped 0 bases and J dropped 6; count of bases not matched to a gene: 8. The CDR3 is 18 amino acids.

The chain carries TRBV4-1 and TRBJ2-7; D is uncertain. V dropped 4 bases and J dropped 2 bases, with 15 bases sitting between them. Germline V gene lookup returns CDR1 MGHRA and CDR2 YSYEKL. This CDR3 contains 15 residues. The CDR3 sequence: CASSPVFKSPYEQYF. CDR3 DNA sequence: TGCGCCAGCAGCCCAGTTTTTAAGTCACCCTACGAGCAGTACTTC.

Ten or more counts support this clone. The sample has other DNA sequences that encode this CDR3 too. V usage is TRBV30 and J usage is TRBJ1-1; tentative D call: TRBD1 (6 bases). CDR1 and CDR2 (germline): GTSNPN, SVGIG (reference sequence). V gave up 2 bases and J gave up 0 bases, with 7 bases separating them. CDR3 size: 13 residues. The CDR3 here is CAWSTGMNTEAFF. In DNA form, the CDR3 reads TGTGCCTGGAGTACAGGGATGAACACTGAAGCTTTCTTT.

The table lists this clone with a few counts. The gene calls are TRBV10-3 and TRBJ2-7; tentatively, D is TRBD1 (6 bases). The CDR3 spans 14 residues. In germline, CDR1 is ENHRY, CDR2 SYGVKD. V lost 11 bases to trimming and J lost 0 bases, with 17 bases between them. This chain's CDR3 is CAVTPGQSSYEQYF. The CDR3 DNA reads TGTGCCGTAACCCCGGGACAAAGCTCCTACGAGCAGTACTTC.

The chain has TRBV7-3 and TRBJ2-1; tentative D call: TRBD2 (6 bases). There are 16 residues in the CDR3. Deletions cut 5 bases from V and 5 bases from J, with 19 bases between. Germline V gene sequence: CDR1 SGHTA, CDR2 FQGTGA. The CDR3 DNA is TGTGCCAGCAGCCATCGCGGGGACTTAGGCGACAATGAGCAGTTCTTC. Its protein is CASSHRGDLGDNEQFF.

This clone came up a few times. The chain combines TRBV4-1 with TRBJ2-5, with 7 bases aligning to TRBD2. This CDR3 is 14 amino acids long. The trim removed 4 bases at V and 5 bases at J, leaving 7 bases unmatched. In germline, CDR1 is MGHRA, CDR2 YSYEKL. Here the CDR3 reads CASSRWEGRETQYF. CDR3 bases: TGCGCCAGCAGCCGTTGGGAGGGCCGGGAGACCCAGTACTTC.

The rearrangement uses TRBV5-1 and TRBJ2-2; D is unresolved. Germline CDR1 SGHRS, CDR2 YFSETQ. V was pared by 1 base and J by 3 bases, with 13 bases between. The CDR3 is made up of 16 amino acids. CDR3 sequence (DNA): TGCGCCAGCAGCTTGAGATCCACCATAGACACCGGGGAGCTGTTTTTT. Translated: CASSLRSTIDTGELFF.

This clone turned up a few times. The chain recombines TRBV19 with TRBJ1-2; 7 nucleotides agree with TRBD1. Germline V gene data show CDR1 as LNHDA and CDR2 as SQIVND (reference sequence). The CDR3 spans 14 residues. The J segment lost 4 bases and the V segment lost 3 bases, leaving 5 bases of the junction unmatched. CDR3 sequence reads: CASSILAGGYGYTF. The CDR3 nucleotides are TGTGCCAGTAGTATCCTCGCAGGGGGCTATGGCTACACCTTC.

The CDR3 DNA follows: TGTGCCAGCAGTTTCCCAGGGGTTGACTATGGCTACACCTTC. Protein product: CASSFPGVDYGYTF. The rearrangement links TRBV28 to TRBJ1-2, with a weak D call TRBD1 (6 bases). The germline V gene has CDR1 MDHEN and CDR2 SYDVKM. V was cut by 3 bases and J by 3 bases, with 11 bases left in between. CDR3 size: 14 residues.

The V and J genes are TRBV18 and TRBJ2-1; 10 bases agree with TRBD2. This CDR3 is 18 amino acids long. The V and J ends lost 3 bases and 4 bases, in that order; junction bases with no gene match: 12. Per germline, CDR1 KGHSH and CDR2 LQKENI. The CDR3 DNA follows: TGTGCCAGCTCACCGGGAGGGACTAGCGTTTCCCATTACAATGAGCAGTTCTTC. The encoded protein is CASSPGGTSVSHYNEQFF. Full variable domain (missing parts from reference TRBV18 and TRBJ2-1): NAGVMQNPRHLVRRRGQEARLRCSPMKGHSHVYWYRQLPEEGLKFMVYLQKENIIDESGMPKERFSAEFPKEGPSILRIQQVVRGDSAAYFCASSPGGTSVSHYNEQFFGPGTRLTVL.

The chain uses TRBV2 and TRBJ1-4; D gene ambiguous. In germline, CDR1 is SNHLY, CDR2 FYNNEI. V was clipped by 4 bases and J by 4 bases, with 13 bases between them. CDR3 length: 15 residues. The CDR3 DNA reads TGTGCCAGCAGTGCGTCGGGAGTCGATAATGAAAAACTGTTTTTT. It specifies CASSASGVDNEKLFF. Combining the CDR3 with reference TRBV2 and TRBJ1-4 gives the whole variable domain EPEVTQTPSHQVTQMGQEVILRCVPISNHLYFYWYRQILGQKVEFLVSFYNNEISEKSEIFDDQFSVERPDGSNFTLKIRSTKLEDSAMYFCASSASGVDNEKLFFGSGTQLSVL.

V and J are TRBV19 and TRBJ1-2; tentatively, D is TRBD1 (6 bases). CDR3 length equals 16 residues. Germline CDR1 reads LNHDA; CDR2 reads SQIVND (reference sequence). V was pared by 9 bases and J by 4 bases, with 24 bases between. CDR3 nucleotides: TGTGCCAGAACTAGGGGGGGCCTCCATTACTCCTATGGCTACACCTTC. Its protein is CARTRGGLHYSYGYTF.

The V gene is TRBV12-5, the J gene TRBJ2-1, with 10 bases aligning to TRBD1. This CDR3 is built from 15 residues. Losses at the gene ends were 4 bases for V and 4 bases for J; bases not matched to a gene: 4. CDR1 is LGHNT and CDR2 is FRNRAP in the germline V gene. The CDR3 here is CASGSGQGEYNEQFF. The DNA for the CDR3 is TGTGCTAGTGGTTCCGGACAGGGGGAATACAATGAGCAGTTCTTC.

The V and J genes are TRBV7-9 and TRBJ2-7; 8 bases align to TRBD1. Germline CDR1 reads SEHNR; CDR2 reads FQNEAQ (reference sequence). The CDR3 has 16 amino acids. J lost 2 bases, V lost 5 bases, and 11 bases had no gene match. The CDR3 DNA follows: TGTGCCAGCAGCGGGGGCCAGACAGGGGTGACCTACGAGCAGTACTTC. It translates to CASSGGQTGVTYEQYF.

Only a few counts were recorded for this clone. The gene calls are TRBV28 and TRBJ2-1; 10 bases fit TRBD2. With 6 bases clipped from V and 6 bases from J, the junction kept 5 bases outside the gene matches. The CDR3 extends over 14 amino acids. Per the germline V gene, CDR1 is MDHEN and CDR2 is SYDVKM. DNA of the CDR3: TGTGCCAGCAGGAGCGGGGGGGCTCGCAATGAGCAGTTCTTC. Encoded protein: CASRSGGARNEQFF.

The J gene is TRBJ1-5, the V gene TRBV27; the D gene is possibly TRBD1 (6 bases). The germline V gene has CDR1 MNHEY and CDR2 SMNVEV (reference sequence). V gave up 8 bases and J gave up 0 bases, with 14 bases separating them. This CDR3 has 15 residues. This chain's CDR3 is CASREGGYSNQPQHF. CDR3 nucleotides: TGTGCCAGCCGAGAGGGGGGGTATAGCAATCAGCCCCAGCATTTT.

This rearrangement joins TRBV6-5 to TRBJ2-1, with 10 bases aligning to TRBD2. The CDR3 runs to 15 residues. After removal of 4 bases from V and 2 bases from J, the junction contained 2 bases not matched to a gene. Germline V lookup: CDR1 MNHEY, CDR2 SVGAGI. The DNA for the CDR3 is TGTGCCAGCAGTTTGCTAGCGGGGGCCTACAATGAGCAGTTCTTC. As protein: CASSLLAGAYNEQFF.

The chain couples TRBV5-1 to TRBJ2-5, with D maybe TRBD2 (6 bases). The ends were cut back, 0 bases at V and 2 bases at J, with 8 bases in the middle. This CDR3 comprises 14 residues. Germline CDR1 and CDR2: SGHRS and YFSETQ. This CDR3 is CASSLGDFQETQYF. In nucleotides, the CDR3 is TGCGCCAGCAGCTTGGGGGACTTTCAAGAGACCCAGTACTTC.

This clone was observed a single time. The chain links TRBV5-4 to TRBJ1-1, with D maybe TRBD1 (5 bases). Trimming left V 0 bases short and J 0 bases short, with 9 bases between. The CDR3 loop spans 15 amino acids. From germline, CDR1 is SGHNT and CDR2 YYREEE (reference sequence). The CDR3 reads CASSLAGLLNTEAFF. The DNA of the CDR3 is TGTGCCAGCAGCTTGGCAGGGCTGTTGAACACTGAAGCTTTCTTT.

The CDR3 DNA reads TGCAGCGTCCGACTCGACAGGGCTCCCTACGAGCAGTACTTC. This sequence encodes CSVRLDRAPYEQYF. The rearrangement links TRBV29-1 to TRBJ2-7, with TRBD1 matching over 7 bases. Germline V CDR1 and CDR2: SQVTM, ANQGSEA. The CDR3 runs to 14 residues. V shed 6 bases, J shed 2 bases, and the junction held 10 bases outside the gene matches.

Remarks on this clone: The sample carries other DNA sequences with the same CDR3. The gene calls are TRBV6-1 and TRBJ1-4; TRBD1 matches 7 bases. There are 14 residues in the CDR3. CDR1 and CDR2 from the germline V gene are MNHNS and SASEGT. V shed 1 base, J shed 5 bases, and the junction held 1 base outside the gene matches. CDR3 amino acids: CASSEGQGNEKLFF. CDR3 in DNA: TGTGCCAGCAGTGAAGGACAGGGCAATGAAAAACTGTTTTTT.